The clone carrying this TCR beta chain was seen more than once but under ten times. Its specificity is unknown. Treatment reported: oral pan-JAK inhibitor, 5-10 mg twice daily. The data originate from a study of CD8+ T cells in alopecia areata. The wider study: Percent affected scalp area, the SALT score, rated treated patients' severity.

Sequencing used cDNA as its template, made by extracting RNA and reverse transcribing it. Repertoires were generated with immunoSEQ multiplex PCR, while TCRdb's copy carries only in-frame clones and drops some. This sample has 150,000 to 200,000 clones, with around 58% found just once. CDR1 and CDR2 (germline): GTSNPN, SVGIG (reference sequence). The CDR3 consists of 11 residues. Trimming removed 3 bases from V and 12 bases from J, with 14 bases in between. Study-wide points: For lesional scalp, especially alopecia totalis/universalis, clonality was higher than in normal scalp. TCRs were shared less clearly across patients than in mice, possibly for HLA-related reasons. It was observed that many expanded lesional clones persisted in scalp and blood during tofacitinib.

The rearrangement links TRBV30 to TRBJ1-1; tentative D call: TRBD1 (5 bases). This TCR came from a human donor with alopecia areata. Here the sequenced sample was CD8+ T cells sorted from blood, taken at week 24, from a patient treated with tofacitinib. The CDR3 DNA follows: TGTGCCTGGAGACCTCGACAGTTACCTTTCTTT. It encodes CAWRPRQLPFF.